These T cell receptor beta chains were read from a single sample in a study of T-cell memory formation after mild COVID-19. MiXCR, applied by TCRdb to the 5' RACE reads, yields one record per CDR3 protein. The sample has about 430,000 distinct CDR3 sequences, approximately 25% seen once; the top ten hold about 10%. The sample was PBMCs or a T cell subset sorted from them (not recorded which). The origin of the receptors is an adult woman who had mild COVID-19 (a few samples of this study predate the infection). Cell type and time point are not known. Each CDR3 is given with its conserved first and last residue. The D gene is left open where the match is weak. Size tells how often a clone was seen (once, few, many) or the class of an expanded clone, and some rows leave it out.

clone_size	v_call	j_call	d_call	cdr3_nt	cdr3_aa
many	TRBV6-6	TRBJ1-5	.	TGTGCCAGCGGTCAGGGAGATTATAGCAATCAGCCCCAGCATTTT	CASGQGDYSNQPQHF
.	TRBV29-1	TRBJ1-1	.	TGCAGCGCCCTCACGGACGGTGTTGCTGAAGCTTTCTTT	CSALTDGVAEAFF
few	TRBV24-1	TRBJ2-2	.	TGTGCCACCAGTGATCCCGGGACAGCAAGCGGGAGTTGGAACACCGGGGAGCTGTTTTTT	CATSDPGTASGSWNTGELFF
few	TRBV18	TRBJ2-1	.	TGTGCCAGCTCCCGCATGCTGGATACGGAGCAGTTCTTC	CASSRMLDTEQFF
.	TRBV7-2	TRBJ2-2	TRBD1	TGTGCCAGCAGCCGACCACAGGGGGATATTGACACCGGGGAGCTGTTTTTT	CASSRPQGDIDTGELFF
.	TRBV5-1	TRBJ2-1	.	TGCGCCAGCAGCTCGCGGTCCGGGACCCCGCGCGAGCAGTTCTTC	CASSSRSGTPREQFF
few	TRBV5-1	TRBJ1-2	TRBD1	TGCGCCAGCAGCTCGGGACAGTCCGACGTGGGAGGCTACACCTTC	CASSSGQSDVGGYTF
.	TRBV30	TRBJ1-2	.	TGTGCCTGGAGCCCCCCCGGGGCGTACTATGGCTACACCTTC	CAWSPPGAYYGYTF
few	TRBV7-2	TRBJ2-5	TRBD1	TGTGCCAGCTTACCACAGGGGATCCGGGAGACCCAGTACTTC	CASLPQGIRETQYF
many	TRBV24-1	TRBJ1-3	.	TGTGCCACCAGTGATTCGGACAGCTCTGGAAACACCATATATTTT	CATSDSDSSGNTIYF
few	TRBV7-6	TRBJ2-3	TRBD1	TGTGCCAGCAGCTACCACCGGGACAGGGGGGCAGATACGCAGTATTTT	CASSYHRDRGADTQYF
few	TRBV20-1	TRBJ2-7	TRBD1	TGCAGTGCTAGAGATACCGGACAGGGCCGGATCCACGAGCAGTACTTC	CSARDTGQGRIHEQYF
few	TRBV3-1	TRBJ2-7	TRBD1	TGTGCCAGCAGTCTACAGACAGGGGGCTACGAGCAGTACTTC	CASSLQTGGYEQYF
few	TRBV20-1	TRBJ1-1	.	TGCAGTGCTAGATTTGGGGGCCCAAACACTGAAGCTTTCTTT	CSARFGGPNTEAFF
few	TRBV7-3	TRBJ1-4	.	TGTGCCAGCAGCCCTCAGGCAGGGAGTGAAAAACTGTTTTTT	CASSPQAGSEKLFF
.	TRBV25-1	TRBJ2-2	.	TGTGCCAGCAGTGAAACGAAGGCGGCCGGGGAGCTGTTTTTT	CASSETKAAGELFF
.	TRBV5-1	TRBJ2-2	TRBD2	TGCGCCAGCAGGACCCCGGGAGGCCAATACACCGGGGAGCTGTTTTTT	CASRTPGGQYTGELFF
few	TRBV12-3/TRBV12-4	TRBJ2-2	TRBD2	TGTGCCAGCAGCCGCGGGAGGCCACCCTCCACCGGGGAGCTGTTTTTT	CASSRGRPPSTGELFF
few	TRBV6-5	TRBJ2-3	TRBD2	TGTGCCAGCAGCCTCAGGACTAGTCCGGATACGCAGTATTTT	CASSLRTSPDTQYF
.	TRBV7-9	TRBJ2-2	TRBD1	TGTGCCAGCAGCTCCGACAGGGGCACCGGGGAGCTGTTTTTT	CASSSDRGTGELFF
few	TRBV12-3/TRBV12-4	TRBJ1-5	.	TGTGCCAGCGTAGAGGGACTCTTGAATCAGCCCCAGCATTTT	CASVEGLLNQPQHF
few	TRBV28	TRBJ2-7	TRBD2	TGTGCCAGCAGTTTAAGGGGACTAGCGTCTACCTACGAGCAGTACTTC	CASSLRGLASTYEQYF
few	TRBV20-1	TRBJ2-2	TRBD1	TGCAGTGCACCAGGACAGGGGACAACGGGGGAGCTGTTTTTT	CSAPGQGTTGELFF
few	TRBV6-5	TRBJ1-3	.	TGTGCCAGCAGGAATTCGTGGAACACCATATATTTT	CASRNSWNTIYF
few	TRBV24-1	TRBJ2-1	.	TGTGCCACCAGTGATTATGGCAGGCGGTCCTACAATGAGCAGTTCTTC	CATSDYGRRSYNEQFF
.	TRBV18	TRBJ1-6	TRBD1	TGTGCCAGCTCTCCCGGACAGGCCGCCGGTTCACCCCTCCACTTT	CASSPGQAAGSPLHF
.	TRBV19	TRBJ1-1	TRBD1	TGTGCCAGTAGCCCCGGGACAGGGATCGACACTGAAGCTTTCTTT	CASSPGTGIDTEAFF
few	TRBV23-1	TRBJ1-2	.	TGCGCCAGCAGTCAACCCCTCCGGACGGAAAAGGACTATGGCTACACCTTC	CASSQPLRTEKDYGYTF
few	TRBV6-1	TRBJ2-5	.	TGTGCCAGCATGTACGTAGCGGTCCAAGAGACCCAGTACTTC	CASMYVAVQETQYF
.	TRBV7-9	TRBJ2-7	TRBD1	TGTGCCAGCAGCACCACAGGGGCCCGGAACCCCTACGAGCAGTACTTC	CASSTTGARNPYEQYF
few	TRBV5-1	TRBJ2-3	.	TGCGCCAGCAGCTTTGAGCGGGCTGGCACAGATACGCAGTATTTT	CASSFERAGTDTQYF
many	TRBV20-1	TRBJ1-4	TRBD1	TGCAGTGCTAGAGGAGGGGGACAGGTCCGGGAAAAACTGTTTTTT	CSARGGGQVREKLFF
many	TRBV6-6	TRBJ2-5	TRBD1	TGTGCCAGCAGTTACGGCAGGGGGTCTGAGACCCAGTACTTC	CASSYGRGSETQYF
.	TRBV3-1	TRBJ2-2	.	TGTGCCAGCAGCCAAGAGGATCAGGGACCGAACACCGGGGAGCTGTTTTTT	CASSQEDQGPNTGELFF
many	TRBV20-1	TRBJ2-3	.	TGCAGTGCTAGAGATCGGAGACAGGCCACAGATACGCAGTATTTT	CSARDRRQATDTQYF
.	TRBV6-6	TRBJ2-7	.	TGTGCCACCTCGACTTGGGTGATCTACGAGCAGTACTTC	CATSTWVIYEQYF
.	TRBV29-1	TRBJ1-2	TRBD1	TGCAGCGTAGACTCCGAGGACAGGAAGAACTATGGCTACACCTTC	CSVDSEDRKNYGYTF
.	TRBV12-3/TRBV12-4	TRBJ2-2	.	TGTGCCAGCAGTCGTCAGGGAGGCAGCGGGGAGCTGTTTTTT	CASSRQGGSGELFF
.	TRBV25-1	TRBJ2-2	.	TGTGCCAGCAGTGAATCTCGGGATACCGGGGAGCTGTTTTTT	CASSESRDTGELFF
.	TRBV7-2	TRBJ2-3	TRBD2	TGTGCCAGCAGCCCAGCAGGCGGGAGGGCGGGAGATACGCAGTATTTT	CASSPAGGRAGDTQYF
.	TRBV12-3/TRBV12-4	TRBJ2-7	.	TGTGCCAGCAGTGACGGGAATGGCTACGAGCAGTACTTC	CASSDGNGYEQYF
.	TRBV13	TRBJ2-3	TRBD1	TGTGCCAGCAGCTTTCCGGGACAGGGGACCCCAGATACGAAGTATTTT	CASSFPGQGTPDTKYF
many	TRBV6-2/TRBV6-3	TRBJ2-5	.	TGTGCCAGCAGTTACACCCCTGGGACTGTTCAAGAGACCCAGTACTTC	CASSYTPGTVQETQYF
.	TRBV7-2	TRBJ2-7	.	TGTGCCAGCAGCTGGCCCGCAGGATACTCCTACGAGCAGTACTTC	CASSWPAGYSYEQYF
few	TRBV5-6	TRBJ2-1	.	TGTGCCAGCAACACAAACGGGGCTTATGAGCAGTTCTTC	CASNTNGAYEQFF
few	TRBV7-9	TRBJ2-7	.	TGTGCCAGCAGTCGACCCCCGGACGAGCAGTACTTC	CASSRPPDEQYF
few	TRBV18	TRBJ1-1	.	TGTGCCAGCTCAGCCCGGACGCCGCCTGAAGCTTTCTTT	CASSARTPPEAFF
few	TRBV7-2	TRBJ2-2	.	TGTGCCAGCAGCTTGTTCACGGGTAACACCGGGGAGCTGTTTTTT	CASSLFTGNTGELFF
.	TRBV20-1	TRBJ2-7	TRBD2	TGCAGTGCTAGAGGACTAGCGGTGGACCCCTACGAGCAGTACTTC	CSARGLAVDPYEQYF
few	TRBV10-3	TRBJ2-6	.	TGTGCCATCAGTTGGGGGGTCGGCGCGGGAATCTCTGGGGCCAACGTCCTGACTTTC	CAISWGVGAGISGANVLTF
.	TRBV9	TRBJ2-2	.	TGTGCCAGCAGCGCGACAGGACCGAACACCGGGGAGCTGTTTTTT	CASSATGPNTGELFF
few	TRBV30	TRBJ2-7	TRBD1	TGTGCCTGGAAACCCGGGGACAGGGCCTACGAGCAGTACTTC	CAWKPGDRAYEQYF